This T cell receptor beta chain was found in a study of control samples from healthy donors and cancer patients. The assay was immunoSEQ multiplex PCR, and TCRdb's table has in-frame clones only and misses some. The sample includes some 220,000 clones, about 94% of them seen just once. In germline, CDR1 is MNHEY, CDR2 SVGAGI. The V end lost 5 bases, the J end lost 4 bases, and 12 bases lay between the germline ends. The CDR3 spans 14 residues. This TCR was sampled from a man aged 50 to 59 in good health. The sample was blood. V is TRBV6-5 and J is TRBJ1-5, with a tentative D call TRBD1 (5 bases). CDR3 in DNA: TGTGCCAGCAGTCCCCGGGACCAAAATCAGCCCCAGCATTTT. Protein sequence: CASSPRDQNQPQHF.